This TCR beta chain was identified in a study of T cells in localized non-small cell lung cancer. Findings of the study overall: Uninvolved adjacent lung showed the highest T cell clonality, exceeding tumor. Higher blood T cell density went with longer overall survival.

TCRdb's table, derived via immunoSEQ multiplex PCR, lists solely in-frame clones and lacks some. Seen here are tens of thousands of clones, about four fifths observed once, and the top ten hold about 4.5%. The germline CDR1 and CDR2 sequences are MNHNS and SASEGT. This CDR3 has 14 amino acids. V shed 0 bases and J shed 1 base, with 4 bases lying between them. This clone appeared once. Its antigen remains unknown. This TCR came from a man aged 40 to 70 with stage II lung adenocarcinoma. The J gene is TRBJ1-5, the V gene TRBV6-1; D not resolved. Material: PBMCs, obtained before any cancer treatment. CDR3 in amino acids: CASSEAGSNQPQHF. The DNA for the CDR3 is TGTGCCAGCAGTGAAGCAGGGAGCAATCAGCCCCAGCATTTT.